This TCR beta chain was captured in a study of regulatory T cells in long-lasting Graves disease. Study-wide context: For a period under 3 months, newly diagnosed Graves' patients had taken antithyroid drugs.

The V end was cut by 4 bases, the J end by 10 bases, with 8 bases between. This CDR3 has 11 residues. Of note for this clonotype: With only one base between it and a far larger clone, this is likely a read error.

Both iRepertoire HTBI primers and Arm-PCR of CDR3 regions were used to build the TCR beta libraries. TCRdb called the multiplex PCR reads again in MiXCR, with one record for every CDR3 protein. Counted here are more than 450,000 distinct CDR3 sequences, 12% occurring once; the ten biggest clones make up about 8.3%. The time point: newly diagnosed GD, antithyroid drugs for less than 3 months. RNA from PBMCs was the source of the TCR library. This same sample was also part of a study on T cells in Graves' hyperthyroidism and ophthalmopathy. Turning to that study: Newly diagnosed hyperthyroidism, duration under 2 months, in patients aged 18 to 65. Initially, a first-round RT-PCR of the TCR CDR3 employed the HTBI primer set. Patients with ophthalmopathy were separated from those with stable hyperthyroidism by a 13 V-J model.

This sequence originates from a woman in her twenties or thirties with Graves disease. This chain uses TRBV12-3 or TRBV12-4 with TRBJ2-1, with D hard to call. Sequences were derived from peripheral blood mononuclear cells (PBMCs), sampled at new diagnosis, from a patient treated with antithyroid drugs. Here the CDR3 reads CASSSRYEQFF. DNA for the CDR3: TGTGCCAGCAGTTCCCGGTACGAGCAGTTCTTC.